This T cell receptor (beta chain) was observed in a study of T cell responses to AZD1222 COVID-19 vaccine. The CDR3 is 13 residues long. Trimming removed 6 bases from V and 2 bases from J, with 11 bases in between. Profiled with immunoSEQ multiplex PCR; TCRdb holds only in-frame clones, not every one. The sample includes around 140,000 clones, 93% of them seen just once. About this clone: As yet, its antigen is unknown.

The study, taken as a whole, reports: Possibly, clonal diversity was underestimated; donors were largely white British and included more females.

The sequence was obtained from an adult in good health. The chain links TRBV12-3 or TRBV12-4 to TRBJ2-7, with TRBD2 as a possible D gene (5 bases). Specimen: peripheral blood, collected on day 0 of AZD1222 vaccination. The CDR3 region has the DNA TGTGCCAGCAGCCCGGGATCTACCTACGAGCAGTACTTC. Residues: CASSPGSTYEQYF.